Listed below are T cell receptor beta chains from one sample, sequenced in a study of blood T cell repertoires in COVID-19. Only in-frame clones appear in the TCRdb table, and some are missing; sequencing was by immunoSEQ multiplex PCR. The sample lists more than 250,000 clones; around 78% were seen once. Sequenced: peripheral blood. These receptor sequences come from a man in his fifties or sixties who had recovered from COVID-19. Each CDR3 is given with its conserved first and last residue. Each record gives: V gene, J gene, D gene, CDR3 protein. A D gene is named only where the DNA matches it firmly.

v_call: TRBV5-1; j_call: TRBJ2-5; d_call: TRBD2; cdr3_aa: CASSLALAGFQETQYF
v_call: TRBV28; j_call: TRBJ2-1; d_call: NA; cdr3_aa: CASSSTHEQFF
v_call: TRBV7-9; j_call: TRBJ1-5; d_call: NA; cdr3_aa: CASSFHPGTQNSNQPQHF
v_call: TRBV10-3; j_call: TRBJ1-2; d_call: TRBD1; cdr3_aa: CAISTDRVSYGYTF
v_call: TRBV19; j_call: TRBJ1-6; d_call: TRBD1; cdr3_aa: CASREGQNSPLHF
v_call: TRBV7-9; j_call: TRBJ2-7; d_call: TRBD2; cdr3_aa: CASSPMGLAGGYYEQYF
v_call: TRBV5-5; j_call: TRBJ2-1; d_call: TRBD2; cdr3_aa: CASSRTSGGFGEQFF
v_call: TRBV19; j_call: TRBJ2-1; d_call: TRBD1; cdr3_aa: CASSPTGGPFNEQFF
v_call: TRBV29-1; j_call: TRBJ2-1; d_call: NA; cdr3_aa: CSVDPAGEQFF
v_call: TRBV27; j_call: TRBJ1-5; d_call: TRBD1; cdr3_aa: CASSPQQGAVNQPQHF
v_call: TRBV6-5; j_call: TRBJ1-5; d_call: NA; cdr3_aa: CASRKWSGNQPQHF
v_call: TRBV27; j_call: TRBJ1-2; d_call: NA; cdr3_aa: CASSLSQLYGYTF
v_call: TRBV2; j_call: TRBJ2-1; d_call: TRBD2; cdr3_aa: CASSGTSHYNEQFF
v_call: TRBV6-5; j_call: TRBJ1-5; d_call: NA; cdr3_aa: CASTLGQSNQPQHF
v_call: TRBV6-1; j_call: TRBJ2-7; d_call: TRBD2; cdr3_aa: CASSETSGGENRYEQYF
v_call: TRBV28; j_call: TRBJ2-2; d_call: NA; cdr3_aa: CASSLGGANTGELFF
v_call: TRBV19; j_call: TRBJ2-1; d_call: NA; cdr3_aa: CASSVNRVDNEQFF
v_call: TRBV5-1; j_call: TRBJ2-3; d_call: NA; cdr3_aa: CAGRSGSTDTQYF
v_call: TRBV11-2; j_call: TRBJ2-7; d_call: TRBD1; cdr3_aa: CASSLSLTGGSYEQYF
v_call: TRBV18; j_call: TRBJ2-5; d_call: TRBD2; cdr3_aa: CASKMGLAEETQYF
v_call: TRBV11-2; j_call: TRBJ2-7; d_call: NA; cdr3_aa: CASSFPRGDYEQYF
v_call: TRBV6-5; j_call: TRBJ1-3; d_call: NA; cdr3_aa: CASSYGGMRGNTIYF
v_call: TRBV29-1; j_call: TRBJ2-3; d_call: TRBD2; cdr3_aa: CSVAGTSGRGDTQYF
v_call: TRBV3-1/TRBV3-2; j_call: TRBJ2-2; d_call: NA; cdr3_aa: CASSQRTLGMANTGELFF
v_call: TRBV2; j_call: TRBJ1-4; d_call: TRBD1; cdr3_aa: CASSDQQGNEKLFF
v_call: TRBV5-1; j_call: TRBJ2-1; d_call: TRBD1; cdr3_aa: CASSLGDRGNEQFF
v_call: TRBV6-4; j_call: TRBJ2-3; d_call: TRBD2; cdr3_aa: CASSAGLAGGDTQYF
v_call: TRBV10-3; j_call: TRBJ2-1; d_call: NA; cdr3_aa: CAISESQDNEQFF
v_call: TRBV10-2; j_call: TRBJ2-7; d_call: TRBD1; cdr3_aa: CASTGTGTSYEQYF
v_call: TRBV29-1; j_call: TRBJ2-3; d_call: TRBD2; cdr3_aa: CSVGGLLAGAPSTDTQYF
v_call: TRBV18; j_call: TRBJ2-2; d_call: TRBD1; cdr3_aa: CASSPDRVDTGELFF
v_call: TRBV9; j_call: TRBJ2-1; d_call: TRBD1; cdr3_aa: CASSDATGLRAEQFF
v_call: TRBV30; j_call: TRBJ2-3; d_call: TRBD2; cdr3_aa: CAWGLAGPDTQYF
v_call: TRBV5-1; j_call: TRBJ2-4; d_call: NA; cdr3_aa: CASSPQADTGIQYF
v_call: TRBV19; j_call: TRBJ2-7; d_call: NA; cdr3_aa: CASSTLGYEQYF
v_call: TRBV6-5; j_call: TRBJ1-5; d_call: NA; cdr3_aa: CASGERLNQPQHF
v_call: TRBV9; j_call: TRBJ1-2; d_call: NA; cdr3_aa: CASSVLVGMGGYTF
v_call: TRBV28; j_call: TRBJ2-1; d_call: NA; cdr3_aa: CASSLIVEQFF
v_call: TRBV29-1; j_call: TRBJ2-5; d_call: TRBD2; cdr3_aa: CSVVSGRAGETQYF
v_call: TRBV9; j_call: TRBJ2-5; d_call: NA; cdr3_aa: CASSVGALQETQYF
v_call: TRBV30; j_call: TRBJ2-5; d_call: NA; cdr3_aa: CAWSVLRGQETQYF
v_call: TRBV6-5; j_call: TRBJ2-1; d_call: TRBD2; cdr3_aa: CASSQTSGPSGEQFF
v_call: TRBV4-1; j_call: TRBJ2-7; d_call: NA; cdr3_aa: CASSQAQGAVYEQYF
v_call: TRBV5-1; j_call: TRBJ1-2; d_call: NA; cdr3_aa: CASSFRQANYGYTF
v_call: TRBV5-6; j_call: TRBJ2-7; d_call: TRBD2; cdr3_aa: CASSRGGAYEQYF
v_call: TRBV23-1; j_call: TRBJ2-2; d_call: TRBD1; cdr3_aa: CASSRVPGQGYTGELFF
v_call: TRBV28; j_call: TRBJ1-5; d_call: TRBD1; cdr3_aa: CASSSRTGNGNQPQHF
v_call: TRBV10-3; j_call: TRBJ2-3; d_call: NA; cdr3_aa: CAAQATGTSTDTQYF
v_call: TRBV10-3; j_call: TRBJ2-5; d_call: NA; cdr3_aa: CAISESTRQETQYF
v_call: TRBV6-5; j_call: TRBJ2-2; d_call: NA; cdr3_aa: CASRGATNTGELFF
v_call: TRBV5-6; j_call: TRBJ2-7; d_call: TRBD2; cdr3_aa: CASSPPGLAGLREQYF
v_call: TRBV6-1; j_call: TRBJ2-1; d_call: TRBD1; cdr3_aa: CASSALLTGGSYNEQFF
v_call: TRBV6-5; j_call: TRBJ2-7; d_call: NA; cdr3_aa: CASSYSTAATSGEQYF
v_call: TRBV19; j_call: TRBJ1-5; d_call: NA; cdr3_aa: CASTTANQPQHF